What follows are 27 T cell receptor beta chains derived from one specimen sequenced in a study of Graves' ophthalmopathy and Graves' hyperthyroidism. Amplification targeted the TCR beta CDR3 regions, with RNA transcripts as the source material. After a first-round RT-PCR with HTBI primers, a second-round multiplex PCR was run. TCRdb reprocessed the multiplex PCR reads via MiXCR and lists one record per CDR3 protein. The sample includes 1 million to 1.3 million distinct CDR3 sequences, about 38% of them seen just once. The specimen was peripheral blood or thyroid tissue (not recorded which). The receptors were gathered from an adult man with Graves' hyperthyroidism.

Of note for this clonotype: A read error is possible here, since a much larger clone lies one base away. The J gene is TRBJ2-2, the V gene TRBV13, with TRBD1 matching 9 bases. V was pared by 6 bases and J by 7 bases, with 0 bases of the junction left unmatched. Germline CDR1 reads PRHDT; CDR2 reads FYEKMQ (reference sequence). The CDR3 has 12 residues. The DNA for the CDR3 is TGTGCCAGCAGGACAGGGGGCGGGGAGCTGTTTTTT. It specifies CASRTGGGELFF.

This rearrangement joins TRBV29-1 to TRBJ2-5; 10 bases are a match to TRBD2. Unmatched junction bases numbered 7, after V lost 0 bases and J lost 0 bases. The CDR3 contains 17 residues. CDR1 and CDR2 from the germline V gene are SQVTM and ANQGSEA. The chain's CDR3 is CSVEEADLAGDQETQYF. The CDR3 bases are TGCAGCGTTGAAGAGGCGGACCTAGCGGGGGACCAAGAGACCCAGTACTTC.

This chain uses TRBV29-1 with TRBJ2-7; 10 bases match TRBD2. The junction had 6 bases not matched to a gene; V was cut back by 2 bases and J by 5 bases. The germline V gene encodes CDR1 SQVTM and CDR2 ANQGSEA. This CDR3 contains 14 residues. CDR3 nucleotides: TGCAGCGTTGAACTGCTAGCGGGGGTGAACGAGCAGTACTTC. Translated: CSVELLAGVNEQYF.

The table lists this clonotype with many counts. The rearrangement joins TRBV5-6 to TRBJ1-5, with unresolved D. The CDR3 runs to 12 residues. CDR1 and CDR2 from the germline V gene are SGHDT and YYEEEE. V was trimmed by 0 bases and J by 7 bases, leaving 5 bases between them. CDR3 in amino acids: CASSLDDQPQHF. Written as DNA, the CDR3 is TGTGCCAGCAGCTTGGATGACCAGCCCCAGCATTTT.

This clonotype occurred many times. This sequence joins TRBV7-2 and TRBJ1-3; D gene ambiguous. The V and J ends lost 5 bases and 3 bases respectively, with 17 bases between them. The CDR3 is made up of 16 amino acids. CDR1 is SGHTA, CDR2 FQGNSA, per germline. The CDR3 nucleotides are TGTGCCAGCAGCCCAGTTGAAACGGCGGATGGAAACACCATATATTTT. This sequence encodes CASSPVETADGNTIYF.

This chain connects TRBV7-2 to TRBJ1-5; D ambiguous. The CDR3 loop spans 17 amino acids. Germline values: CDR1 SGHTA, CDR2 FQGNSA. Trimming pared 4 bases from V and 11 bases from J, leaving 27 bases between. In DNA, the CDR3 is TGTGCCAGCAGCTCGGGTTGGGCTAGCGGGAGGGTAGAGACCCAGCATTTT. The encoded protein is CASSSGWASGRVETQHF.

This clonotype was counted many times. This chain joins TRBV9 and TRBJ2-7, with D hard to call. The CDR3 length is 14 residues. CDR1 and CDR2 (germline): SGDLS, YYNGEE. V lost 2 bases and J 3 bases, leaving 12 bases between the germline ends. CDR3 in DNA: TGTGCCAGCAGCGTTTCAGACGGAGACTACGAGCAGTACTTC. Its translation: CASSVSDGDYEQYF.

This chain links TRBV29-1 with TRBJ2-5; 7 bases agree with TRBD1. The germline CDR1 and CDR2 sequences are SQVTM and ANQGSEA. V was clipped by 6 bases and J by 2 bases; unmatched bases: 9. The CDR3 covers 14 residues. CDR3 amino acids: CSVEGALRQETQYF. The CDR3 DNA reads TGCAGCGTCGAGGGGGCCCTGCGGCAAGAGACCCAGTACTTC.

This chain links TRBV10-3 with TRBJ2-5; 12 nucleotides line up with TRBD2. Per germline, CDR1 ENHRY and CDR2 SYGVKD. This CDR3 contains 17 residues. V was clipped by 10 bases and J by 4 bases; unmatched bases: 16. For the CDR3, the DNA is TGTGCCACCCGGGACACTAGCGGGGGGTTACCGACAGAGACCCAGTACTTC. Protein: CATRDTSGGLPTETQYF.

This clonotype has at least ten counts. CDR3 in amino acids: CSVGGVGTEAFF. In DNA, the CDR3 is TGCAGCGTTGGGGGAGTGGGCACTGAAGCTTTCTTT. The chain uses TRBV29-1 and TRBJ1-1; D gene ambiguous. This CDR3 contains 12 residues. The ends were cut back, 4 bases at V and 4 bases at J, with 10 bases in the middle. Germline CDR1 and CDR2: SQVTM and ANQGSEA.

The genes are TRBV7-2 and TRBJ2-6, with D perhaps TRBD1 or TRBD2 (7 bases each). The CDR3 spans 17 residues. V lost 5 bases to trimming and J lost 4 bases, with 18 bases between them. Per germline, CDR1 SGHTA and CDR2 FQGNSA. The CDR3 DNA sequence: TGTGCCAGCAGCCAAGCGGGACAGATCGCCGGGGCCAACGTCCTGACTTTC. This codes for CASSQAGQIAGANVLTF.

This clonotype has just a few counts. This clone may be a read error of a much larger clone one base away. CDR3 protein: CASSYGNSPLHF. In DNA, the CDR3 is TGTGCCAGCAGTTACGGGAATTCACCCCTCCACTTT. The chain is built from TRBV6-5 and TRBJ1-6; D ambiguous. Germline lookup yields CDR1 MNHEY and CDR2 SVGAGI. The CDR3 consists of 12 residues. V lost 2 bases, J lost 7 bases, and 3 bases lay in between.

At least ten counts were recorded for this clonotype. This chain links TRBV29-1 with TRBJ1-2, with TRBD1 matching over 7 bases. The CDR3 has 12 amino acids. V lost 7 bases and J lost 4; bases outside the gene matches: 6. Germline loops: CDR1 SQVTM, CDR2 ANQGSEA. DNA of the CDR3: TGCAGCGGGGGGACAGCCTTCTATGGCTACACCTTC. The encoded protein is CSGGTAFYGYTF. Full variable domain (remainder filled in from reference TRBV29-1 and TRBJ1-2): SAVISQKPSRDICQRGTSLTIQCQVDSQVTMMFWYRQQPGQSLTLIATANQGSEATYESGFVIDKFPISRPNLTFSTLTVSNMSPEDSSIYLCSGGTAFYGYTFGSGTRLTVV.

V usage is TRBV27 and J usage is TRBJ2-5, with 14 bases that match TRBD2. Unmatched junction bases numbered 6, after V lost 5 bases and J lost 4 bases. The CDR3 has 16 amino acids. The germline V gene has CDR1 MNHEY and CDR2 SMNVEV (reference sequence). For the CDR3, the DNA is TGTGCCAGCAGTCTCCTGACTAGCGGGGGGGTAGAGACCCAGTACTTC. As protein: CASSLLTSGGVETQYF.

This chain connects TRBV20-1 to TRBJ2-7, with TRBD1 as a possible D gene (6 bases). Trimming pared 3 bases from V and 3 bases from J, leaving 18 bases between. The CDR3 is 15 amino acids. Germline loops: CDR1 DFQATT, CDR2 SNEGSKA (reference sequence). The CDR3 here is CSARGAPEGNYEQYF. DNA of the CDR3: TGCAGTGCTAGGGGGGCCCCGGAAGGGAACTACGAGCAGTACTTC.

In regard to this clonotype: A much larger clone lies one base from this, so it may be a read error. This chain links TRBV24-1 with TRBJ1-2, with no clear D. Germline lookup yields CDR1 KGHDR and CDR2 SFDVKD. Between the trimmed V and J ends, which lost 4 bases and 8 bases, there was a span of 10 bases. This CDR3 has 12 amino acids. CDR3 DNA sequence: TGTGCCACCAGTGAAGTTTCGGGGGGCTACACCTTC. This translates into CATSEVSGGYTF.

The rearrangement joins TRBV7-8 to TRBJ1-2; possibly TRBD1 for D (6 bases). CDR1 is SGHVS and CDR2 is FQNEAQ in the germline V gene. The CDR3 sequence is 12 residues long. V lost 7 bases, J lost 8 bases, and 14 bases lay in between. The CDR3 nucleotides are TGTGCCAGCATCGAGGGAGGGGGGGGCTACACCTTC. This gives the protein CASIEGGGGYTF.

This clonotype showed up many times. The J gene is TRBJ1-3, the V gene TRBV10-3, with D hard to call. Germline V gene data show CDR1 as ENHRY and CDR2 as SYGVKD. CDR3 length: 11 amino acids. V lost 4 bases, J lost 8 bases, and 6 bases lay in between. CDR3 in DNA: TGTGCCATCAGTGCCCAGCACACCATATATTTT. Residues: CAISAQHTIYF.

CDR3 nucleotides: TGCAGCGTTGAAGTAGGACTAGGCACAGATACGCAGTATTTT. Protein: CSVEVGLGTDTQYF. V is TRBV29-1 and J is TRBJ2-3; TRBD2 matches at 7 bases. After removal of 1 base from V and 1 base from J, the junction contained 2 bases not matched to a gene. The germline CDR1 and CDR2 sequences are SQVTM and ANQGSEA. This CDR3 region has 14 residues.

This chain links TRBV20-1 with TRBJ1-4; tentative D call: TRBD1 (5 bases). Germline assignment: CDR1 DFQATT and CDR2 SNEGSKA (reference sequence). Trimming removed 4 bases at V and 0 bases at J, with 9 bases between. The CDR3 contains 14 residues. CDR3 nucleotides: TGCAGTGCTACTCCAGGGTCAACTAATGAAAAACTGTTTTTT. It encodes CSATPGSTNEKLFF.

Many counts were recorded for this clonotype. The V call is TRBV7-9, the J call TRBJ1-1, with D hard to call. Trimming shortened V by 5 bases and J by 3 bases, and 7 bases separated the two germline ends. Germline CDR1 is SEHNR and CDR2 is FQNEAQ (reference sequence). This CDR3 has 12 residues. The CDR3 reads CASSPPHTEAFF. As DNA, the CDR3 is TGTGCCAGCAGCCCGCCCCACACTGAAGCTTTCTTT.

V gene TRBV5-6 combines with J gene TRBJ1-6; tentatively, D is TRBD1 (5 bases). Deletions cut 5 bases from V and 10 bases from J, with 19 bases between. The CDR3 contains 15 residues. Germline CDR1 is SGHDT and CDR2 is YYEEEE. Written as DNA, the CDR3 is TGTGCCAGCAGTAGAAGACAAGGGGCCGGATCACCCCTCCACTTT. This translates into CASSRRQGAGSPLHF.

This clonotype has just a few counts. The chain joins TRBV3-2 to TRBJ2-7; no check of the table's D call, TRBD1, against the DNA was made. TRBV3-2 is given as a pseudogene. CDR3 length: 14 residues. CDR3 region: CASSQKRSLREQYF. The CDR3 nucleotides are TGTGCCAGCAGCCAAAAGCGGTCCCTTCGCGAGCAGTACTTC.

The CDR3 sequence: CASSLDRGRDGYTF. The CDR3 bases are TGCGCCAGCAGCCTCGACAGGGGGCGGGATGGCTACACCTTC. The chain carries TRBV4-1 and TRBJ1-2; 10 bases agree with TRBD1. This CDR3 has 14 residues. J gave up 6 bases and V 4 bases, and 5 bases lay outside the gene matches. Per germline, CDR1 MGHRA and CDR2 YSYEKL.

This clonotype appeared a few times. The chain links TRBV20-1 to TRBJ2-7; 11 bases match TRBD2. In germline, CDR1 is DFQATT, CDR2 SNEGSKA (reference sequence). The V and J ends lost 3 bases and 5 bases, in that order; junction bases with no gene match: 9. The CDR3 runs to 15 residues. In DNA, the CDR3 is TGCAGTGCTAGCCATCTAGCGGGGGGTTCCCACGAGCAGTACTTC. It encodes CSASHLAGGSHEQYF.

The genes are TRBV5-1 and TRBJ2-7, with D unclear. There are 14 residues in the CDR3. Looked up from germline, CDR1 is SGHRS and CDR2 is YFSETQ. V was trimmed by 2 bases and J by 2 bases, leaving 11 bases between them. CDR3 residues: CASSFPSDPYEQYF. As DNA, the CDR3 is TGCGCCAGCAGCTTCCCGTCTGACCCCTACGAGCAGTACTTC.

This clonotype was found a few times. CDR3 sequence: CASSTDRAVTYEQYF. In DNA form, the CDR3 reads TGTGCCAGCAGTACGGACAGGGCGGTCACCTACGAGCAGTACTTC. The chain is built from TRBV7-9 and TRBJ2-7, with 8 nucleotides matching TRBD1. This CDR3 is 15 amino acids long. With 6 bases clipped from V and 2 bases from J, the junction kept 9 bases outside the gene matches. Germline V gene lookup returns CDR1 SEHNR and CDR2 FQNEAQ (reference sequence).